This TCR beta chain was captured in a study of a mutant IDH1 vaccine in newly diagnosed glioma. About the study: At weeks 1, 3, 5, 7, 11, 15, 19 and 23, patients received a vaccination, eight in all. Vaccines began 4-6 weeks after radiotherapy alone, or with temozolomide cycles. Mean patient age was approximately 39 years; 62.5% were male and approximately 40% female.

Overall study findings and caveats: Patients mounted vaccine-induced immune responses in 90% to 95% of cases.

The CDR3 length is 16 residues. V lost 1 base, J lost 9 bases, and 19 bases lay in between. CDR1 and CDR2 (germline): SEHNR, FQNEAQ (reference sequence). Time point of the sample: week 5, during vaccination. One vaccine dose held 300 ug of mutant IDH1 20-mer peptide and came with topical imiquimod. The assay was immunoSEQ multiplex PCR, and TCRdb's table has in-frame clones only and misses some. Of around 56,000 clones listed, around 80% are singletons. Remarks on this clone: What it binds is unknown.

This sequence originates from a man aged 25-45 years with glioma. The material sequenced was PBMCs, taken from a glioma patient whose treatment included an IDH1 peptide vaccine. The rearrangement uses TRBV7-9 and TRBJ1-5; D possibly corresponds to TRBD1 (5 bases). CDR3 in amino acids: CASSLVLAGIQGPQHF. The CDR3 DNA sequence: TGTGCCAGCAGCTTAGTGCTTGCAGGCATCCAGGGGCCCCAGCATTTT.